This TCR beta chain was found in a study of OX40 agonist ivuxolimab in advanced cancers. Findings of the study overall: Low normalized clonal expansion also occurred in some nonresponding patients. Both CD4+ and CD8+ T cell populations in blood had undergone clonal expansion by week 6 at 0.1 to 3.0 mg/kg.

Per germline, CDR1 SGHAT and CDR2 FQNNGV. J gave up 9 bases and V 3 bases, and 12 bases lay outside the gene matches. This CDR3 contains 16 residues. The table lists this clone with a few counts. The target antigen is unknown. Using immunoSEQ multiplex PCR, the repertoire was profiled, and TCRdb retains in-frame clones only, with some absent. The sample lists 55,000 to 65,000 clones; around 85% were seen once. Specimen: CD4+ or CD8+ T cells sorted from blood, collected in a trial of the OX40 agonist ivuxolimab. This sequence joins TRBV11-2 and TRBJ2-1; 9 bases align to TRBD2. The TCR sequence derives from an adult with an advanced solid tumor such as melanoma, head and neck, liver or kidney cancer. CDR3 nucleotides: TGTGCCAGCAGCTTCTCGCGCGGGAGGGCGTACGGTGAGCAGTTCTTC. Translated: CASSFSRGRAYGEQFF.